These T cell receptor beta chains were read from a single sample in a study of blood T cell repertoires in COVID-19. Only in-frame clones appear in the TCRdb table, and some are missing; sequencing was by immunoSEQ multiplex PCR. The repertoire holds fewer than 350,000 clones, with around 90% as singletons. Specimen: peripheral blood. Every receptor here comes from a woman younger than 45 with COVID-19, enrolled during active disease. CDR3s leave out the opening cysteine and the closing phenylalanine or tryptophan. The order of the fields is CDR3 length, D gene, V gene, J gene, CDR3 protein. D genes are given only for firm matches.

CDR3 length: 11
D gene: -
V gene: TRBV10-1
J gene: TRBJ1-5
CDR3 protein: ASSRDSNQPQH

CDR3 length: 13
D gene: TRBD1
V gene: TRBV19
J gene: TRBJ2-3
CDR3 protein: ASSSDRGNTDTQY

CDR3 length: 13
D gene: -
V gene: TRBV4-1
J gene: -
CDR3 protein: ASSLPLQGKNEQY

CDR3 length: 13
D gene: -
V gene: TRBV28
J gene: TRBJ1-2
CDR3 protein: ASSPLFGGIYGYT

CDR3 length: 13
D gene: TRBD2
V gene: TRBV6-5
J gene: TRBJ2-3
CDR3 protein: ASLAGGGGTDTQY

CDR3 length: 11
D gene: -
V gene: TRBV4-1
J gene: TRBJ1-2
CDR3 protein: ASSQGRGDGYT

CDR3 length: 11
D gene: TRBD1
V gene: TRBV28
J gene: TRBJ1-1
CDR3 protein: ASRQGGSTEAF

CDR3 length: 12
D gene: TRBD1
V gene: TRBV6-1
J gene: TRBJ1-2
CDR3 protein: ASSEQGAIYGYT

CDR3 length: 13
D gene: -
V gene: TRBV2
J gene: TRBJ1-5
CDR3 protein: ASRLTGGSNQPQH

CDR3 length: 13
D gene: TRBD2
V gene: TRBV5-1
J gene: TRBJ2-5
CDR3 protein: ASSLVLADQETQY

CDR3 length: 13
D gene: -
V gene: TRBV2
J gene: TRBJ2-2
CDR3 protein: ASTVRGFIMGELF

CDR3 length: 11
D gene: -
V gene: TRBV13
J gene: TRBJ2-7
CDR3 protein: ASSLGPGDEQY

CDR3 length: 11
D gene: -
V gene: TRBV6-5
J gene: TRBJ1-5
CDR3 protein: ASSAKKGGPQH

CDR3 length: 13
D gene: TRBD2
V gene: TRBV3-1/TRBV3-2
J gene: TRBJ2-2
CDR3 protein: ASRHSGLVAGELF